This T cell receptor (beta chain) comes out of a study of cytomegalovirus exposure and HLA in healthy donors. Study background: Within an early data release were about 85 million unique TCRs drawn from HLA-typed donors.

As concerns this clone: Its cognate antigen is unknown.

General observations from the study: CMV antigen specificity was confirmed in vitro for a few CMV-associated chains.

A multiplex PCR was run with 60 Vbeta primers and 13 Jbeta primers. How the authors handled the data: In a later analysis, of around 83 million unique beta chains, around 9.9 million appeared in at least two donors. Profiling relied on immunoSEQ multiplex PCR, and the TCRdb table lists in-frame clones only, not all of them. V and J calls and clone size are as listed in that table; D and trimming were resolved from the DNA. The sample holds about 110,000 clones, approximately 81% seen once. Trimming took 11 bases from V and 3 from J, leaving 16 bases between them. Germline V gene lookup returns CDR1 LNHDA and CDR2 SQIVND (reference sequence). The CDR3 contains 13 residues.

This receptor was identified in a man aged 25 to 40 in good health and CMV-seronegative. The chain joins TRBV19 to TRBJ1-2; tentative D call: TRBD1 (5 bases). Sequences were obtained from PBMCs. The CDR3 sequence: CASSMGQYYGYTF. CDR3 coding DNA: TGTGCCTCTTCGATGGGGCAGTACTATGGCTACACCTTC.